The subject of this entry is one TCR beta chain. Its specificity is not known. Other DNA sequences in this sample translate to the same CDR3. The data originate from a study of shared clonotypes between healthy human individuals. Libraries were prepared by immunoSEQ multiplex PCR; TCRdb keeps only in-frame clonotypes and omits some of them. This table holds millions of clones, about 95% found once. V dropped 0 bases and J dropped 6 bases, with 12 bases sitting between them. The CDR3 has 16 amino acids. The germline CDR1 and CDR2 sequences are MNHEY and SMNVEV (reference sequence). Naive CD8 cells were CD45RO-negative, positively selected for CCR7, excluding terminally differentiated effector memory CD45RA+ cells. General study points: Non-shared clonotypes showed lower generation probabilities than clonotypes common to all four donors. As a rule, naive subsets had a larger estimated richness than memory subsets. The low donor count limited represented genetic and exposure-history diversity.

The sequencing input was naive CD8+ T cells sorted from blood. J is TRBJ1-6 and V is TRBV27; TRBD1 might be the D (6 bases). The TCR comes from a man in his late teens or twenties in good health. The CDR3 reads CASSLSPGAGNSPLHF. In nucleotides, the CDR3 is TGTGCCAGCAGTTTATCCCCGGGGGCCGGTAATTCACCCCTCCACTTT.